The 29 T cell receptor beta chains presented below share a single source sample, sequenced in a study of cytomegalovirus exposure and HLA in healthy donors. PCR amplification relied on 60 Vbeta primers (plus 13 Jbeta primers). Assay: immunoSEQ multiplex PCR; the TCRdb copy retains only in-frame clones and omits some. The data contain 100,000 to 150,000 clones, roughly 10% of them singletons. The sequenced material came from PBMCs. The source of these receptors is a woman younger than 35 in good health and CMV-seropositive.

The V gene is TRBV14, the J gene TRBJ2-7; TRBD2 might be the D (6 bases). The CDR3 covers 13 residues. Looked up from germline, CDR1 is SGHDN and CDR2 is FVKESK. Trimming pared 6 bases from V and 5 bases from J, leaving 14 bases between. The CDR3 reads CASSSDYIHEQYF. In nucleotides, the CDR3 is TGTGCCAGCAGTTCGGACTATATTCACGAGCAGTACTTC.

In its sample, this clone was seen a few times. The V and J genes are TRBV6-4 and TRBJ2-3, with D perhaps TRBD2 (6 bases). This CDR3 spans 11 amino acids. V was trimmed by 4 bases and J by 9 bases, leaving 8 bases between them. Germline lookup yields CDR1 MRHNA and CDR2 SNTAGT. This chain's CDR3 is CASSGSGTQYF. The CDR3 DNA follows: TGTGCCAGCAGTGGTAGCGGCACGCAGTATTTT.

This clone was detected a few times. The V call is TRBV2, the J call TRBJ1-4; TRBD1 might be the D (6 bases). V lost 1 base and J lost 8, with 11 bases in between. Germline V gene sequence: CDR1 SNHLY, CDR2 FYNNEI. The length of the CDR3 is 14 residues. CDR3 sequence reads: CASSEVGTTEKLFF. The CDR3 DNA is TGTGCCAGCAGTGAAGTAGGGACAACCGAAAAACTGTTTTTT.

The rearrangement links TRBV5-4 to TRBJ2-1, with 12 bases lining up with TRBD2. The CDR3 sequence is 16 residues long. Germline V gene sequence: CDR1 SGHNT, CDR2 YYREEE (reference sequence). V shed 1 base and J 8 bases; nucleotides not matched to a gene: 7. The CDR3 loop reads CASSLPGLAGSDEQFF. The CDR3 bases are TGTGCCAGCAGCTTGCCCGGACTAGCGGGGTCGGATGAGCAGTTCTTC.

The rearrangement links TRBV6-5 to TRBJ1-1; D perhaps matches TRBD1 (5 bases). The CDR3 spans 14 residues. Per germline, CDR1 MNHEY and CDR2 SVGAGI. V lost 5 bases and J lost 4, with 14 bases in between. This CDR3 reads CASSAYMGGTEAFF. The CDR3 DNA sequence: TGTGCCAGCAGTGCGTACATGGGGGGCACTGAAGCTTTCTTT.

The V and J genes are TRBV28 and TRBJ2-7, with D possibly TRBD2 on 6 matching bases. Trimming shortened V by 6 bases and J by 7 bases, and 16 bases separated the two germline ends. In germline, CDR1 is MDHEN, CDR2 SYDVKM. The CDR3 is made up of 13 amino acids. CDR3 sequence (DNA): TGTGCCAGCAGCCCCTTGACTAGGGGAGAGCAGTACTTC. Translation gives CASSPLTRGEQYF.

CDR3 coding DNA: TGTGCCAGCAGTTCTAGCGGGAGTTTCTACGAGCAGTACTTC. Residues: CASSSSGSFYEQYF. The chain links TRBV11-2 to TRBJ2-7, with TRBD2 identical over 10 bases. The CDR3 contains 14 residues. With V trimmed by 6 bases and J by 3 bases, 5 bases remained unmatched. Germline CDR1 SGHAT, CDR2 FQNNGV.

Only a few counts were recorded for this clone. The CDR3 nucleotides read TGTGCCAGCTCAACAATGACCTACGAGCAGTACTTC. Its translation is CASSTMTYEQYF. The chain joins TRBV18 to TRBJ2-7; D uncertain. CDR1 is KGHSH and CDR2 is LQKENI in the germline V gene. The CDR3 is 12 residues long. Trimming took off 5 bases at V and 2 bases at J, with 7 bases between the two ends.

The J gene is TRBJ2-1, the V gene TRBV5-1; 9 nucleotides align to TRBD1. There are 17 residues in the CDR3. CDR1 SGHRS and CDR2 YFSETQ come from the germline V gene. V gave up 0 bases and J gave up 6 bases; unmatched junction bases: 10. The DNA for the CDR3 is TGCGCCAGCAGCTTGGGACAGGGGGTTTCGGTTCTCAATGAGCAGTTCTTC. Translated: CASSLGQGVSVLNEQFF.

This clone has a handful of counts. V is TRBV27 and J is TRBJ2-7; 11 bases line up with TRBD2. The CDR3 sequence is 14 residues long. Losses at the gene ends were 8 bases for V and 2 bases for J; bases not matched to a gene: 5. Germline-derived CDR1 and CDR2 are MNHEY and SMNVEV (reference sequence). The CDR3 region has the DNA TGTGCCAGCGGTACTAGCGGGAGCACCTACGAGCAGTACTTC. Its translation: CASGTSGSTYEQYF.

This chain joins TRBV30 and TRBJ2-2; D is ambiguous. V was shortened by 3 bases and J by 7 bases, with 12 bases between the two germline ends. This CDR3 region has 13 residues. The germline CDR1 and CDR2 sequences are GTSNPN and SVGIG (reference sequence). The CDR3 protein is CAWSATSGGELFF. CDR3 DNA: TGTGCCTGGAGCGCAACGAGTGGCGGGGAGCTGTTTTTT.

This rearrangement joins TRBV5-6 to TRBJ1-4, with D possibly being TRBD1 (5 bases). The CDR3 is 15 amino acids. The V end was cut by 1 base, the J end by 8 bases, with 15 bases between. Per germline, CDR1 SGHDT and CDR2 YYEEEE. In DNA form, the CDR3 reads TGTGCCAGCAGCTTGATGGGGCTGGGATTGGAAAAACTGTTTTTT. This gives the protein CASSLMGLGLEKLFF.

The chain carries TRBV29-1 and TRBJ1-2, with 11 bases lining up with TRBD1. Germline V CDR1 and CDR2: SQVTM, ANQGSEA. The V gene end was trimmed by 5 bases and the J gene end by 8 bases; junction bases not matched to a gene: 10. The CDR3 has 14 residues. The DNA for the CDR3 is TGCAGCGTTCCAGGGGACAGGGGGAGTTTAGGCTACACCTTC. This gives the protein CSVPGDRGSLGYTF.

This clone has a handful of counts. Other DNA sequences in the same sample also yield this CDR3. This sequence joins TRBV5-8 and TRBJ1-4; 8 bases map to TRBD1. The ends lost 5 bases at V and 8 bases at J; junction bases unmatched: 11. CDR1 and CDR2 (germline): SGHTS, YDEGEE. CDR3 length: 15 amino acids. CDR3 protein: CASSPSSTGEEKLFF. In DNA, the CDR3 is TGTGCCAGCAGTCCGTCGTCGACAGGGGAAGAAAAACTGTTTTTT.

The rearrangement uses TRBV6-6 and TRBJ2-5, with D possibly being TRBD1 (6 bases). The end of the DNA fits TRBJ2-7 better, so the J call may be wrong. Per germline, CDR1 MNHNY and CDR2 SVGAGI (reference sequence). This CDR3 is 13 amino acids long. CDR3 nucleotide sequence: TGTGCCAGCATGGTGGGGGCCTCCTACGAGCAGTACTTC. Translating it yields CASMVGASYEQYF.

This chain connects TRBV18 to TRBJ2-4; possibly TRBD1 for D (5 bases). V lost 3 bases to trimming and J lost 6 bases, with 9 bases between them. Germline CDR1 reads KGHSH; CDR2 reads LQKENI. CDR3 size: 13 residues. CDR3 nucleotide sequence: TGTGCCAGCTCACCCGACAGCTTAAACATTCAGTACTTC. It is translated as CASSPDSLNIQYF.

The V gene is TRBV19, the J gene TRBJ2-2; D is undetermined. Trimming pared 7 bases from V and 2 bases from J, leaving 2 bases between. Germline V CDR1 and CDR2: LNHDA, SQIVND (reference sequence). The CDR3 totals 11 residues. CDR3 DNA: TGTGCCAGTACTAACACCGGGGAGCTGTTTTTT. It codes for CASTNTGELFF.

This clone was picked up a small number of times. CDR3 sequence (DNA): TGTGCCAGCAGCGTTTTAGCGAGTATGAACACCGGGGAGCTGTTTTTT. This sequence encodes CASSVLASMNTGELFF. The V gene is TRBV9, the J gene TRBJ2-2, with a weak D call TRBD2 (5 bases). Germline V lookup: CDR1 SGDLS, CDR2 YYNGEE. This CDR3 comprises 16 residues. The V end lost 2 bases, the J end lost 1 base, and 12 bases lay between the germline ends.

This clone was counted a single time. The V call is TRBV19, the J call TRBJ2-3; 7 bases line up with TRBD1. Trimming removed 3 bases from V and 6 bases from J; junction bases left unmatched: 3. CDR3 length: 13 amino acids. Germline CDR1 LNHDA, CDR2 SQIVND (reference sequence). CDR3 sequence: CASSITGADTQYF. The CDR3 DNA sequence: TGTGCCAGTAGTATCACAGGGGCGGATACGCAGTATTTT. The full variable domain, in which reference TRBV19 and TRBJ2-3 provide the parts outside the CDR3, is DGGITQSPKYLFRKEGQNVTLSCEQNLNHDAMYWYRQDPGQGLRLIYYSQIVNDFQKGDIAEGYSVSREKKESFPLTVTSAQKNPTAFYLCASSITGADTQYFGPGTRLTVL.

The rearrangement uses TRBV6-4 and TRBJ2-1; 11 positions match TRBD2. This CDR3 has 17 amino acids. In germline, CDR1 is MRHNA, CDR2 SNTAGT. The ends lost 1 base at V and 10 bases at J; junction bases unmatched: 12. The CDR3 DNA sequence: TGTGCCAGCAGTGACTACGCTAGCGGGAGGCCCCTGCCCGAGCAGTTCTTC. As protein: CASSDYASGRPLPEQFF.

This clone was seen a handful of times. The chain joins TRBV2 to TRBJ2-3; D not certain. The ends were cut back, 5 bases at V and 5 bases at J, with 5 bases in the middle. The CDR3 is 11 amino acids. Germline CDR1 and CDR2: SNHLY and FYNNEI. The CDR3 here is CASSLLDTQYF. The CDR3 coding sequence is TGTGCCAGCAGTCTCCTAGATACGCAGTATTTT. Drawing the rest from reference TRBV2 and TRBJ2-3, the complete variable domain is EPEVTQTPSHQVTQMGQEVILRCVPISNHLYFYWYRQILGQKVEFLVSFYNNEISEKSEIFDDQFSVERPDGSNFTLKIRSTKLEDSAMYFCASSLLDTQYFGPGTRLTVL.

The J gene is TRBJ2-2, the V gene TRBV7-6; possible D gene TRBD2, 5 bases. Trimming left V 2 bases short and J 5 bases short, with 18 bases between. The CDR3 extends over 17 amino acids. From germline, CDR1 is SGHVS and CDR2 FNYEAQ. This chain's CDR3 is CASSLSLERMRTGELFF. CDR3 sequence (DNA): TGTGCCAGCAGCTTATCCTTGGAGCGGATGAGGACCGGGGAGCTGTTTTTT.

J is TRBJ2-2 and V is TRBV5-8, with D possibly matching TRBD1 (6 bases). The germline V and J ends were trimmed by 4 bases and 1 base, with 11 bases remaining between them. Germline V CDR1 and CDR2: SGHTS, YDEGEE. CDR3 size: 15 residues. The CDR3 bases are TGTGCCAGCAGCGAGGAGACAGGGAACACCGGGGAGCTGTTTTTT. It is translated as CASSEETGNTGELFF.

The sample holds a few counts of this clone. CDR3 coding DNA: TGTGCCAGCAGTGTTCTCGGAGGCCGGATGAATGAGCAGTTCTTC. The encoded protein is CASSVLGGRMNEQFF. This chain connects TRBV2 to TRBJ2-1; possibly TRBD2 for D (5 bases). Trimming removed 4 bases from V and 7 bases from J, with 17 bases in between. Looked up from germline, CDR1 is SNHLY and CDR2 is FYNNEI. There are 15 residues in the CDR3. The full variable domain, completed using reference TRBV2 and TRBJ2-1, is EPEVTQTPSHQVTQMGQEVILRCVPISNHLYFYWYRQILGQKVEFLVSFYNNEISEKSEIFDDQFSVERPDGSNFTLKIRSTKLEDSAMYFCASSVLGGRMNEQFFGPGTRLTVL.

V and J are TRBV20-1 and TRBJ1-4; TRBD1 aligns across 7 bases. J gave up 7 bases and V 6 bases, and 2 bases lay outside the gene matches. From germline, CDR1 is DFQATT and CDR2 SNEGSKA (reference sequence). CDR3 length equals 11 residues. The CDR3 DNA reads as TGCAGTGCAGGGGGCCCTGAAAAACTGTTTTTT. Translation gives CSAGGPEKLFF.

V gene TRBV2 combines with J gene TRBJ2-3; unclear D gene. The CDR3 is 11 residues long. The germline gives CDR1 SNHLY, CDR2 FYNNEI. V dropped 8 bases and J dropped 3 bases, with 6 bases sitting between them. The CDR3, as DNA: TGTGCCAGCGGGCTTACAGATACGCAGTATTTT. The encoded protein is CASGLTDTQYF.

This clone was seen a handful of times. CDR3 protein: CASSQVGGHAGFPQHF. Here the CDR3 DNA reads TGCGCCAGCAGCCAAGTCGGAGGGCACGCAGGGTTTCCCCAGCATTTT. The gene calls are TRBV4-1 and TRBJ1-5; tentatively, D is TRBD1 (5 bases). This CDR3 spans 16 amino acids. Trimming cost V 1 base and J 10 bases, with 20 bases left between them. CDR1 is MGHRA and CDR2 is YSYEKL in the germline V gene.

The chain couples TRBV21-1 to TRBJ1-3; the table's TRBD1 call for D was not verified on the DNA. TRBV21-1 is an annotated pseudogene. CDR3 length: 12 amino acids. The CDR3: CASSKGQGAKDF. CDR3 nucleotide sequence: TGTGCCAGCAGCAAAGGACAGGGCGCGAAGGATTTT.

The chain recombines TRBV19 with TRBJ2-1; 9 bases align to TRBD2. Germline CDR1 and CDR2: LNHDA and SQIVND (reference sequence). This CDR3 is 15 amino acids long. V was clipped by 5 bases and J by 4 bases; unmatched bases: 6. The DNA for the CDR3 is TGTGCCAGTAGTCGTGTAGCGGGAGTGTACAATGAGCAGTTCTTC. It is translated as CASSRVAGVYNEQFF.